A single sample gave rise to the 14 T cell receptor beta chains below, sequenced in a study of blood T cell repertoires in COVID-19. Measured with immunoSEQ multiplex PCR; TCRdb has only the in-frame clones, and not every one. The sample yields a few hundred thousand clones, 75% to 90% seen once. Material for sequencing was peripheral blood. These receptor sequences come from a woman aged 80 or older with COVID-19, enrolled during active disease.

The count of this clone is one. Distinct nucleotide sequences in the sample also encode this CDR3. The chain recombines TRBV19 with TRBJ2-3, with no clear D. The CDR3 totals 13 residues. Per germline, CDR1 LNHDA and CDR2 SQIVND (reference sequence). Trimming removed 3 bases from V and 2 bases from J, with 6 bases in between. Here the CDR3 DNA reads TGTGCCAGTAGTATGAGGTTCACAGATACGCAGTATTTT. Protein: CASSMRFTDTQYF.

V and J are TRBV11-1 and TRBJ2-3, with 7 bases aligning to TRBD2. The CDR3 contains 15 residues. J gave up 4 bases and V 1 base, and 5 bases lay outside the gene matches. Germline assignment: CDR1 SGHAT and CDR2 FQDESV (reference sequence). The CDR3 nucleotides are TGTGCCAGCAGCTTAGTGGCGGGAGCACCAGATACGCAGTATTTT. It specifies CASSLVAGAPDTQYF.

This clone has a handful of counts. The chain carries TRBV5-4 and TRBJ1-2, with TRBD1 matching 10 bases. V gave up 2 bases and J gave up 4 bases; unmatched junction bases: 8. The CDR3 is made up of 16 amino acids. Germline V gives CDR1 SGHNT, CDR2 YYREEE (reference sequence). CDR3 in amino acids: CASSFDRGQRGYGYTF. CDR3 in DNA: TGTGCCAGCAGCTTCGACAGGGGGCAGCGCGGCTATGGCTACACCTTC.

This sequence joins TRBV6-5 and TRBJ1-6; 8 bases line up with TRBD1. Germline assignment: CDR1 MNHEY and CDR2 SVGAGI. The CDR3 extends over 15 amino acids. J gave up 8 bases and V 4 bases, and 7 bases lay outside the gene matches. The CDR3 loop is CASSSQGATYSPLHF. The CDR3 DNA follows: TGTGCCAGCAGTTCCCAGGGGGCCACCTATTCACCCCTCCACTTT.

The chain employs TRBV6-6 and TRBJ2-5, with 7 bases that match TRBD1. The V segment lost 2 bases and the J segment 2 bases; nucleotides outside the gene matches: 2. The CDR3 contains 14 residues. Germline-derived CDR1 and CDR2 are MNHNY and SVGAGI (reference sequence). The CDR3 sequence: CASSYARGQETQYF. The CDR3 nucleotides read TGTGCCAGCAGTTACGCCAGGGGGCAAGAGACCCAGTACTTC.

The chain recombines TRBV19 with TRBJ1-1; 7 bases map to TRBD1. V was clipped by 5 bases and J by 0 bases; unmatched bases: 9. Germline CDR1 reads LNHDA; CDR2 reads SQIVND (reference sequence). CDR3 length: 16 residues. CDR3 amino acids: CASSEPPGQVNTEAFF. The CDR3 DNA sequence: TGTGCCAGTAGTGAACCCCCCGGACAGGTGAACACTGAAGCTTTCTTT. The full variable domain, in which reference TRBV19 and TRBJ1-1 provide the parts outside the CDR3, is DGGITQSPKYLFRKEGQNVTLSCEQNLNHDAMYWYRQDPGQGLRLIYYSQIVNDFQKGDIAEGYSVSREKKESFPLTVTSAQKNPTAFYLCASSEPPGQVNTEAFFGQGTRLTVV.

The chain carries TRBV6-5 and TRBJ1-1; D gene unclear. V gave up 11 bases and J gave up 0 bases, with 19 bases separating them. CDR1 and CDR2 (germline): MNHEY, SVGAGI. This CDR3 is built from 15 residues. In nucleotides, the CDR3 is TGTGCCGCTACCTCCCGGTCGTTGATGAACACTGAAGCTTTCTTT. Protein: CAATSRSLMNTEAFF.

This sequence joins TRBV4-1 and TRBJ2-1, with TRBD2 matching over 14 bases. The CDR3 totals 19 residues. The germline CDR1 and CDR2 sequences are MGHRA and YSYEKL. V dropped 0 bases and J dropped 8; count of bases not matched to a gene: 12. This chain's CDR3 is CASSQDVWTSGRRRDEQFF. CDR3 DNA: TGCGCCAGCAGCCAAGATGTCTGGACTAGCGGGAGGCGTAGGGATGAGCAGTTCTTC.

The J gene is TRBJ1-4, the V gene TRBV18, with 7 bases fitting TRBD1. Per germline, CDR1 KGHSH and CDR2 LQKENI. J was trimmed by 6 bases and V by 3 bases; bases with no gene match: 7. This CDR3 comprises 15 residues. The CDR3 spells CASSPRTGQYEKLFF. As DNA, the CDR3 is TGTGCCAGCTCACCGAGGACAGGCCAATATGAAAAACTGTTTTTT.

V and J are TRBV28 and TRBJ1-1; 10 bases fit TRBD1. CDR1 and CDR2 from the germline V gene are MDHEN and SYDVKM. The CDR3 has 14 residues. The junction had 8 bases not matched to a gene; V was cut back by 8 bases and J by 5 bases. The CDR3 spells CASGTGAIGTEAFF. CDR3 DNA: TGTGCCAGCGGGACAGGGGCGATTGGTACTGAAGCTTTCTTT.

The rearrangement links TRBV2 to TRBJ1-2, with TRBD1 matching over 7 bases. The CDR3 length is 14 residues. With V trimmed by 5 bases and J by 8 bases, 11 bases remained unmatched. Germline V CDR1 and CDR2: SNHLY, FYNNEI. CDR3 nucleotides: TGTGCCAGCAGTACGAGACAGGGCGGGGAAGGCTACACCTTC. This sequence encodes CASSTRQGGEGYTF.

The chain carries TRBV2 and TRBJ1-2, with TRBD1 matching 9 bases. CDR3 length: 13 amino acids. Germline values: CDR1 SNHLY, CDR2 FYNNEI. J gave up 6 bases and V 2 bases, and 1 base lay outside the gene matches. The CDR3 sequence is CASSETGGHGYTF. In nucleotides, the CDR3 is TGTGCCAGCAGTGAAACAGGGGGCCATGGCTACACCTTC.

This chain connects TRBV29-1 to TRBJ1-2; D possibly corresponds to TRBD1 (5 bases). Germline-derived CDR1 and CDR2 are SQVTM and ANQGSEA. V was pared by 8 bases and J by 4 bases, with 17 bases between. The CDR3 runs 13 residues. CDR3 DNA: TGCAGCTCTACGGCAGGGAAAGGCTATGGCTACACCTTC. The encoded protein is CSSTAGKGYGYTF.

The chain combines TRBV30 with TRBJ2-2; maybe TRBD1 (5 bases). The CDR3 has 14 residues. CDR1 and CDR2 (germline): GTSNPN, SVGIG (reference sequence). The V end lost 0 bases, the J end lost 4 bases, and 9 bases lay between the germline ends. The CDR3 DNA follows: TGTGCCTGGAGTGTAACCAGGGTCACCGGGGAGCTGTTTTTT. As protein: CAWSVTRVTGELFF.